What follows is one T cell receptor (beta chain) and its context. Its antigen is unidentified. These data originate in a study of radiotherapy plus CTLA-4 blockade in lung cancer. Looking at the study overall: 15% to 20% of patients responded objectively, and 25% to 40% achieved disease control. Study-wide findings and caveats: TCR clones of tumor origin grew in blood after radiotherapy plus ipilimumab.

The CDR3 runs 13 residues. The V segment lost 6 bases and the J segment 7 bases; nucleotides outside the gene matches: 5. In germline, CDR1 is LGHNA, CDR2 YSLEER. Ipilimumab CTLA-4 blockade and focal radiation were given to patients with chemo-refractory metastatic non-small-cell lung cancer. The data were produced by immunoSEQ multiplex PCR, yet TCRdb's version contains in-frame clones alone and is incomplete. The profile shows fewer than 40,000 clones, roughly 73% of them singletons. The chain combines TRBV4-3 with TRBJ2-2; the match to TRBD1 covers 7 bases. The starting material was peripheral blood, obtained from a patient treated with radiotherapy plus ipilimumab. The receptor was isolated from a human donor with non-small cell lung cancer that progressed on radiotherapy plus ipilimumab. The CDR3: CASSDRVGGELFF. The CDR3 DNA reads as TGCGCCAGCAGTGACAGGGTCGGCGGGGAGCTGTTTTTT.